This TCR beta chain was documented in a study of CD8+ T cells in alopecia areata. Extracted RNA was reverse transcribed, and the resulting cDNA served as sequencing template. Produced via immunoSEQ multiplex PCR; TCRdb's table is partial and in-frame only. The data contain 79,000 or so clones, roughly 66% of them singletons. Trimming cost V 7 bases and J 0 bases, with 9 bases left between them. There are 13 residues in the CDR3. From germline, CDR1 is SGHRS and CDR2 YFSETQ. This clone was seen once. As for treatment: oral pan-JAK inhibitor, 5-10 mg twice daily. Material: CD8+ T cells sorted from blood, obtained at week 24, from a patient treated with tofacitinib. This chain uses TRBV5-1 with TRBJ2-3; D possibly corresponds to TRBD1 (5 bases). The sequence came from a human donor with alopecia areata. The CDR3: CASQGASTDTQYF. The CDR3, as DNA: TGCGCCAGCCAAGGGGCAAGCACAGATACGCAGTATTTT.